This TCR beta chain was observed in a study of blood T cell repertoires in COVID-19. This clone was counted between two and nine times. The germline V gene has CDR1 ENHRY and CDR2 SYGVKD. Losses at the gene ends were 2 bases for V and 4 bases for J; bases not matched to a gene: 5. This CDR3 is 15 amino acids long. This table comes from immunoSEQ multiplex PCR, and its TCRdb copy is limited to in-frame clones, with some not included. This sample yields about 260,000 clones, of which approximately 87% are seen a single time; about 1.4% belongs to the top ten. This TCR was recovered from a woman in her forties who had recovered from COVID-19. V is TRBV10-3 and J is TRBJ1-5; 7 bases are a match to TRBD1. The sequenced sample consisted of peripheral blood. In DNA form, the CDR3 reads TGTGCCATCAGTGAGAAAGTACAGGGGAATCAGCCCCAGCATTTT. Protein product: CAISEKVQGNQPQHF.